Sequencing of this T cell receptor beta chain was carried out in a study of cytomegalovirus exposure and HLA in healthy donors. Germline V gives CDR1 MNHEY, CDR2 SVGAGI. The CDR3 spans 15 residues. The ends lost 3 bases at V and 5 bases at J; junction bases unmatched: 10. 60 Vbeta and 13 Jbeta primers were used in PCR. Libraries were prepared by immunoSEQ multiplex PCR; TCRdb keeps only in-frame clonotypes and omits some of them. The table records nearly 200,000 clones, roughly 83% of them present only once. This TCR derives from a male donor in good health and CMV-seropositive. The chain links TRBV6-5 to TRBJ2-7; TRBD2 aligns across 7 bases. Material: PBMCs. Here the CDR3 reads CASSYLGGFSDEQYF. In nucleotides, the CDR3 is TGTGCCAGCAGTTATCTCGGGGGGTTCAGCGACGAGCAGTACTTC.